Below, 30 T cell receptor beta chains from the same sample are listed, as sequenced in a study of CD8 T cells in ankylosing spondylitis. MiXCR, applied by TCRdb to the 5' RACE reads, yields one record per CDR3 protein. The sample carries around 250,000 distinct CDR3 sequences, roughly 10% recorded once. The sequenced material came from blood, either unsorted or a sorted T cell fraction (not recorded which). These receptors were obtained from a male donor with ankylosing spondylitis or in good health (not recorded which).

The rearrangement uses TRBV7-3 and TRBJ1-1, with D maybe TRBD1 (6 bases). Germline values: CDR1 SGHTA, CDR2 FQGTGA. V was trimmed by 0 bases and J by 7 bases, leaving 12 bases between them. The CDR3 contains 14 residues. CDR3 sequence (DNA): TGTGCCAGCAGCTTAACCCACGGACAGAATGAAGCTTTCTTT. This translates into CASSLTHGQNEAFF. The complete variable domain, with remaining parts taken from reference TRBV7-3 and TRBJ1-1, reads GAGVSQTPSNKVTEKGKYVELRCDPISGHTALYWYRQSLGQGPEFLIYFQGTGAADDSGLPNDRFFAVRPEGSVSTLKIQRTERGDSAVYLCASSLTHGQNEAFFGQGTRLTVV.

This clonotype showed up many times. This chain joins TRBV6-2 or TRBV6-3 and TRBJ2-2; D might be TRBD2 (6 bases). CDR3 length: 14 residues. V lost 7 bases and J lost 5, with 14 bases in between. Germline CDR1 and CDR2: MNHEY and SVGEGT. The CDR3 spells CASTFIAETGELFF. CDR3 coding DNA: TGTGCCAGCACCTTTATAGCGGAAACCGGGGAGCTGTTTTTT.

At least ten counts were recorded for this clonotype. The chain carries TRBV28 and TRBJ1-5; maybe TRBD1 (5 bases). The CDR3 extends over 17 amino acids. V was pared by 4 bases and J by 0 bases, with 16 bases between. CDR1 MDHEN and CDR2 SYDVKM come from the germline V gene. The DNA of the CDR3 is TGTGCCAGCAGTTCGATCAAACAGGCGCGTAGCAATCAGCCCCAGCATTTT. Its protein is CASSSIKQARSNQPQHF.

This clonotype has a count of ten or more. The DNA for the CDR3 is TGTGCCAGCAGCTTACGGCGCTCTGGGGCCAACGTCCTGACTTTC. Protein product: CASSLRRSGANVLTF. This rearrangement joins TRBV7-8 to TRBJ2-6; no clear D gene. CDR1 SGHVS and CDR2 FQNEAQ come from the germline V gene. CDR3 size: 15 residues. The V gene lost 2 bases and the J gene lost 0 bases, with 5 bases spanning the gap.

In this sample, this clonotype turned up many times. The chain uses TRBV5-1 and TRBJ2-3; TRBD1 might be the D (6 bases). The germline CDR1 and CDR2 sequences are SGHRS and YFSETQ. The V gene lost 0 bases and the J gene lost 5 bases, with 22 bases spanning the gap. This CDR3 is built from 18 residues. The CDR3 protein is CASSLEGGGRRGRDTQYF. The CDR3, as DNA: TGCGCCAGCAGCTTGGAAGGGGGTGGTAGAAGAGGAAGAGATACGCAGTATTTT.

This clonotype was detected ten times or more. V is TRBV5-1 and J is TRBJ1-3; perhaps TRBD1 as D (6 bases). The CDR3 length is 15 residues. Trimming took off 4 bases at V and 4 bases at J, with 15 bases between the two ends. Germline V lookup: CDR1 SGHRS, CDR2 YFSETQ. The CDR3 coding sequence is TGCGCCAGCAGCAGATCAGGGGTGGCAGGAAACACCATATATTTT. Translating gives CASSRSGVAGNTIYF.

The table lists this clonotype with a few counts. The rearrangement uses TRBV7-7 and TRBJ2-5, with TRBD1 matching 10 bases. The CDR3 contains 15 residues. V lost 5 bases to trimming and J lost 3 bases; unmatched junction nucleotides: 6. Germline CDR1 SSHAT, CDR2 FNYEAQ (reference sequence). The CDR3 DNA reads TGTGCCAGCAGCCTGGGACAGGGGTCGAAAGAGACCCAGTACTTC. Protein: CASSLGQGSKETQYF.

A word on this clonotype: The junction differs from germline at one of its ends, possibly a read error. The chain couples TRBV7-8 to TRBJ2-3; no clear D gene. This CDR3 comprises 12 residues. Germline-derived CDR1 and CDR2 are SGHVS and FQNEAQ. CDR3 region: CAGSLRADTQYF. The CDR3 nucleotides read TGTGCCGGCAGCTTAAGGGCGGATACGCAGTATTTT. Full variable domain (outside the CDR3, taken from reference TRBV7-8 and TRBJ2-3): GAGVSQSPRYKVAKRGQDVALRCDPISGHVSLFWYQQALGQGPEFLTYFQNEAQLDKSGLPSDRFFAERPEGSVSTLKIQRTQQEDSAVYLCAGSLRADTQYFGPGTRLTVL.

This rearrangement joins TRBV19 to TRBJ2-2, with 8 bases identical to TRBD2. The V segment lost 3 bases and the J segment 6 bases; nucleotides outside the gene matches: 6. This CDR3 spans 15 amino acids. Germline CDR1 reads LNHDA; CDR2 reads SQIVND (reference sequence). This CDR3 reads CASSMRGARAGELFF. DNA of the CDR3: TGTGCCAGTAGTATGCGGGGGGCCCGGGCCGGGGAGCTGTTTTTT.

This clonotype was recorded a few times. The chain carries TRBV11-2 and TRBJ1-2, with a weak D call TRBD1 (6 bases). V gave up 5 bases and J gave up 5 bases, with 15 bases separating them. Germline values: CDR1 SGHAT, CDR2 FQNNGV. This CDR3 is built from 14 residues. DNA for the CDR3: TGTGCCAGCAGCCCGGCGGGGGGCGCGTATGGCTACACCTTC. Its protein product is CASSPAGGAYGYTF.

The gene calls are TRBV5-1 and TRBJ2-1, with D possibly matching TRBD2 (6 bases). V was trimmed by 0 bases and J by 1 base, leaving 14 bases between them. Germline values: CDR1 SGHRS, CDR2 YFSETQ. This CDR3 region has 17 residues. CDR3 bases: TGCGCCAGCAGCTTGGCTCCGGGACTTACTTCCTACAATGAGCAGTTCTTC. Translated: CASSLAPGLTSYNEQFF.

The V call is TRBV11-3, the J call TRBJ1-1; TRBD1 aligns across 9 bases. The germline V gene has CDR1 SGHNT and CDR2 YENEEA. The CDR3 has 16 residues. Germline trimming cut 4 bases from V and 2 bases from J; bases unmatched to any gene: 8. The CDR3 is CASSSSWTGENTEAFF. The CDR3 DNA follows: TGTGCCAGCAGCTCCTCTTGGACAGGGGAAAACACTGAAGCTTTCTTT.

The chain couples TRBV20-1 to TRBJ2-1; no clear D. This CDR3 is built from 13 residues. V was cut by 2 bases and J by 0 bases, with 5 bases left in between. From germline, CDR1 is DFQATT and CDR2 SNEGSKA (reference sequence). This CDR3 is CSARLTSYNEQFF. In DNA form, the CDR3 reads TGCAGTGCTAGACTGACCTCCTACAATGAGCAGTTCTTC.

There are many counts of this clonotype. The chain is built from TRBV5-1 and TRBJ2-1; D perhaps matches TRBD2 (5 bases). The V gene lost 5 bases and the J gene lost 8 bases, with 20 bases spanning the gap. CDR3 size: 15 residues. Germline V gives CDR1 SGHRS, CDR2 YFSETQ. The DNA for the CDR3 is TGCGCCAGCAGAGGAGGATCAACTGTCACCTATGAGCAGTTCTTC. Translation: CASRGGSTVTYEQFF.

The table lists this clonotype with many counts. The chain combines TRBV5-1 with TRBJ2-5, with D possibly being TRBD2 (5 bases). Trimming cost V 4 bases and J 2 bases, with 12 bases left between them. The CDR3 contains 14 residues. Germline V gene data show CDR1 as SGHRS and CDR2 as YFSETQ. The chain's CDR3 is CASSPGLDQETQYF. In nucleotides, the CDR3 is TGCGCCAGCAGCCCCGGACTGGATCAAGAGACCCAGTACTTC.

The sample holds many counts of this clonotype. The V call is TRBV27, the J call TRBJ2-7; D is uncertain. The CDR3 is 15 amino acids. Germline assignment: CDR1 MNHEY and CDR2 SMNVEV (reference sequence). Trimming took off 5 bases at V and 2 bases at J, with 16 bases between the two ends. The CDR3 sequence: CASSPTWTETYEQYF. CDR3 bases: TGTGCCAGCAGTCCTACCTGGACCGAGACCTACGAGCAGTACTTC.

The chain uses TRBV7-9 and TRBJ2-7; no clear D. The V end was cut by 5 bases, the J end by 6 bases, with 11 bases between. The CDR3 is 12 residues long. CDR1 and CDR2 (germline): SEHNR, FQNEAQ (reference sequence). In DNA form, the CDR3 reads TGTGCCAGCAGCGATGTAGTCGGCGAGCAGTACTTC. It yields the protein CASSDVVGEQYF.

The rearrangement uses TRBV14 and TRBJ2-3; D may be TRBD2 (5 bases). CDR1 and CDR2 from the germline V gene are SGHDN and FVKESK. The length of the CDR3 is 16 residues. The V gene lost 4 bases and the J gene lost 0 bases, with 14 bases spanning the gap. The CDR3 nucleotides read TGTGCCAGCAGCCCAACGAGTGGAGGCAGCACAGATACGCAGTATTTT. Amino acid sequence: CASSPTSGGSTDTQYF.

The V and J genes are TRBV5-1 and TRBJ1-1, with a tentative D call TRBD1 (5 bases). The V end lost 3 bases, the J end lost 4 bases, and 13 bases lay between the germline ends. This CDR3 has 14 residues. Germline values: CDR1 SGHRS, CDR2 YFSETQ. The CDR3, as DNA: TGCGCCAGCAGCTGGGACGGGCTTAGCACTGAAGCTTTCTTT. It yields the protein CASSWDGLSTEAFF.

This clonotype was seen repeatedly, ten times or more. The gene calls are TRBV20-1 and TRBJ1-4, with 9 bases matching TRBD1. This CDR3 region has 14 residues. Germline V gives CDR1 DFQATT, CDR2 SNEGSKA (reference sequence). V lost 5 bases and J lost 8; bases outside the gene matches: 9. The CDR3 spells CSALRDREKEKLFF. CDR3 DNA: TGCAGTGCTTTGCGGGACAGGGAAAAAGAAAAACTGTTTTTT.

There are a few counts of this clonotype. The V gene is TRBV20-1, the J gene TRBJ2-7, with 11 bases identical to TRBD2. The CDR3 spans 16 residues. Germline CDR1 and CDR2: DFQATT and SNEGSKA (reference sequence). The V and J ends lost 0 bases and 4 bases, in that order; junction bases with no gene match: 8. The CDR3 DNA reads TGCAGTGCTAGAGATGGGCTAGCGGGAGGTCCGTACGAGCAGTACTTC. Translated, it gives CSARDGLAGGPYEQYF.

V is TRBV7-3 and J is TRBJ1-6; D is possibly TRBD1 (5 bases). V was pared by 5 bases and J by 9 bases, with 14 bases between. Germline values: CDR1 SGHTA, CDR2 FQGTGA. The CDR3 has 14 amino acids. DNA of the CDR3: TGTGCCAGCAGCCTTGGGACCATGGGTTCACCCCTCCACTTT. It yields the protein CASSLGTMGSPLHF.

This clonotype came up many times. The genes are TRBV4-2 and TRBJ2-2; 11 nucleotides align to TRBD2. The CDR3 is 16 amino acids. CDR1 and CDR2 from the germline V gene are LGHNA and YNFKEQ. V was clipped by 6 bases and J by 0 bases; unmatched bases: 3. The CDR3, as DNA: TGTGCCAGCAGTGTAGCGGGAGGGACGAACACCGGGGAGCTGTTTTTT. Translating gives CASSVAGGTNTGELFF.

The gene calls are TRBV7-2 and TRBJ2-3, with no clear D. This CDR3 has 16 amino acids. Trimming cost V 2 bases and J 0 bases, with 12 bases left between them. Germline loops: CDR1 SGHTA, CDR2 FQGNSA. The CDR3 bases are TGTGCCAGCAGCTTAAATTCCCCGGCTAGCACAGATACGCAGTATTTT. Translation gives CASSLNSPASTDTQYF.

Many counts were recorded for this clonotype. The genes are TRBV5-1 and TRBJ1-1; D ambiguous. Germline loops: CDR1 SGHRS, CDR2 YFSETQ. This CDR3 region has 15 residues. Trimming pared 4 bases from V and 1 base from J, leaving 14 bases between. The CDR3 is CASSEGSSGNTEAFF. As DNA, the CDR3 is TGCGCCAGCAGCGAGGGCTCCTCGGGGAACACTGAAGCTTTCTTT.

This clonotype was seen ten or more times. The V gene is TRBV5-1, the J gene TRBJ1-5, with D perhaps matching TRBD1 (5 bases). Trimming removed 0 bases from V and 3 bases from J, with 16 bases in between. The germline gives CDR1 SGHRS, CDR2 YFSETQ. CDR3 size: 17 residues. The CDR3, as DNA: TGCGCCAGCAGCTTGGGGGGCAGGGCTTTGTACAATCAGCCCCAGCATTTT. Protein: CASSLGGRALYNQPQHF.

This clonotype was counted at least ten times. The chain carries TRBV5-1 and TRBJ2-1; D could derive from TRBD1 or TRBD2 (5 bases each). The CDR3 extends over 14 amino acids. Trimming left V 4 bases short and J 6 bases short, with 14 bases between. The germline gives CDR1 SGHRS, CDR2 YFSETQ. The CDR3: CASSVGPGGNEQFF. In DNA, the CDR3 is TGCGCCAGCAGCGTGGGCCCTGGGGGCAATGAGCAGTTCTTC. Full variable domain (rest looked up from reference TRBV5-1 and TRBJ2-1): KAGVTQTPRYLIKTRGQQVTLSCSPISGHRSVSWYQQTPGQGLQFLFEYFSETQRNKGNFPGRFSGRQFSNSRSEMNVSTLELGDSALYLCASSVGPGGNEQFFGPGTRLTVL.

As DNA, the CDR3 is TGTGCCAGCAGCCAGGATCCCATGGACGGCCGCACCAACGAGCAGTACTTC. This encodes CASSQDPMDGRTNEQYF. This chain uses TRBV4-2 with TRBJ2-7; D not resolved. V lost 3 bases and J 5 bases, leaving 23 bases between the germline ends. The CDR3 has 17 amino acids. Per the germline V gene, CDR1 is LGHNA and CDR2 is YNFKEQ.

This chain connects TRBV28 to TRBJ2-7, with 7 bases that match TRBD2. Germline V CDR1 and CDR2: MDHEN, SYDVKM. The CDR3 has 16 amino acids. After removal of 7 bases from V and 6 bases from J, the junction contained 18 bases not matched to a gene. The CDR3 DNA reads TGTGCCAGCACCCGGTGGGGGGGGTCAATTAAGGGCGAGCAGTACTTC. Translating it yields CASTRWGGSIKGEQYF.

The J gene is TRBJ1-1, the V gene TRBV18; 9 bases agree with TRBD1. This CDR3 is built from 19 residues. The J segment lost 2 bases and the V segment lost 6 bases, leaving 19 bases of the junction unmatched. Germline V lookup: CDR1 KGHSH, CDR2 LQKENI. The CDR3 loop reads CASSPSNLDRGLANTEAFF. CDR3 DNA sequence: TGTGCCAGCTCGCCTTCAAATTTGGACAGGGGCTTAGCTAACACTGAAGCTTTCTTT.